A selection of T cell receptor beta chains follows, all from one sample in a study of T cell responses to AZD1222 COVID-19 vaccine. The protocol was immunoSEQ multiplex PCR, while the TCRdb copy is restricted to in-frame clones and leaves out a portion. The sample has some 120,000 clones; approximately 90% are singletons. Sample: peripheral blood, taken on day 0 of AZD1222 vaccination. Source of these receptors: an adult in good health. Both conserved end residues are part of each CDR3. Fields, in order: D gene, clone size, J gene, V gene, CDR3 DNA, CDR3 protein. D genes are given only for firm matches. Clone size appears in some rows only: once, few, many, or a class for an expanded clone.

d_call: TRBD1; clone_size: -; j_call: TRBJ1-1; v_call: TRBV28; cdr3_nt: TGTGCCAGCAGTTTACAACCCGGGACAGGGGATGGAACTGAAGCTTTCTTT; cdr3_aa: CASSLQPGTGDGTEAFF
d_call: -; clone_size: -; j_call: TRBJ1-2; v_call: TRBV4-1; cdr3_nt: TGCGCCAGCAGCCAAGTTCGAGACTATGGCTACACCTTC; cdr3_aa: CASSQVRDYGYTF
d_call: -; clone_size: -; j_call: TRBJ2-1; v_call: TRBV24-1; cdr3_nt: TGTGCCACCAGTACGAAATTCAGGGCCAGCGATGAGCAGTTCTTC; cdr3_aa: CATSTKFRASDEQFF
d_call: TRBD2; clone_size: -; j_call: TRBJ2-7; v_call: TRBV11-2; cdr3_nt: TGTGCCAGCAGCTTATTCGAATTAGCGGGGTCTTTCGAGCAGTACTTC; cdr3_aa: CASSLFELAGSFEQYF
d_call: TRBD2; clone_size: -; j_call: TRBJ2-7; v_call: TRBV6-2/TRBV6-3; cdr3_nt: TGTGCCAGCAGTTACTCGCCTAGCGGCCTCGAGCAGTACTTC; cdr3_aa: CASSYSPSGLEQYF
d_call: -; clone_size: -; j_call: TRBJ1-6; v_call: TRBV29-1; cdr3_nt: TGCAGCGTCAGGGGCTCGGACGGCGCACCCCTCCACTTT; cdr3_aa: CSVRGSDGAPLHF
d_call: -; clone_size: -; j_call: TRBJ2-7; v_call: TRBV20-1; cdr3_nt: TGCAGTGCTAGTACCGGGGGTTGGGACGAGCAGTACTTC; cdr3_aa: CSASTGGWDEQYF
d_call: TRBD1; clone_size: -; j_call: TRBJ1-3; v_call: TRBV6-1; cdr3_nt: TGTGCCAGCAGTGAGGGGCCGAAAGGGGGCACTGGAAACACCATATATTTT; cdr3_aa: CASSEGPKGGTGNTIYF
d_call: TRBD2; clone_size: -; j_call: TRBJ2-3; v_call: TRBV13; cdr3_nt: TGTGCCAGCATCGGGCTAGCGGTATCCCGGGATACGCAGTATTTT; cdr3_aa: CASIGLAVSRDTQYF
d_call: TRBD1; clone_size: -; j_call: TRBJ2-7; v_call: TRBV14; cdr3_nt: TGTGCCAGCAGCCCCGGGACAGGGGGCCCCGAGCAGTACTTC; cdr3_aa: CASSPGTGGPEQYF
d_call: -; clone_size: -; j_call: TRBJ1-2; v_call: TRBV6-2/TRBV6-3; cdr3_nt: TGTGCCAGCAGTGATCCGGGGCTGAAGGGAGGCTACACCTTC; cdr3_aa: CASSDPGLKGGYTF
d_call: -; clone_size: -; j_call: TRBJ1-1; v_call: TRBV28; cdr3_nt: TGTGCCAGCAGTTTGGGGGATATGAACACTGAAGCTTTCTTT; cdr3_aa: CASSLGDMNTEAFF
d_call: TRBD1; clone_size: medium-sized; j_call: TRBJ2-7; v_call: TRBV7-9; cdr3_nt: TGTGCCAGCAGCCTGGGACAGGAGTACGAGCAGTACTTC; cdr3_aa: CASSLGQEYEQYF
d_call: -; clone_size: -; j_call: TRBJ2-1; v_call: TRBV5-4; cdr3_nt: TGTGCCAGCAGCTTGGTGCAGGGCAATCGGGTTTACAATGAGCAGTTCTTC; cdr3_aa: CASSLVQGNRVYNEQFF
d_call: -; clone_size: -; j_call: TRBJ1-2; v_call: TRBV25-1; cdr3_nt: TGTGCCAGCAGTGAATCTGCCGGGACAAGGAACTATGGCTACACCTTC; cdr3_aa: CASSESAGTRNYGYTF
d_call: -; clone_size: -; j_call: TRBJ1-5; v_call: TRBV28; cdr3_nt: TGTGCCAGCACAAGCGGGACAACTAGCAATCAGCCCCAGCATTTT; cdr3_aa: CASTSGTTSNQPQHF
d_call: -; clone_size: once; j_call: TRBJ2-7; v_call: TRBV20-1; cdr3_nt: TGCAGTGCTAGAGGGGACTACGAGCAGTACTTC; cdr3_aa: CSARGDYEQYF
d_call: TRBD1; clone_size: -; j_call: TRBJ1-6; v_call: TRBV11-2; cdr3_nt: TGTGCCAGCAGCTTAGATCTAGGACAGGGGGGATCTTCTAATTCACCCCTCCACTTT; cdr3_aa: CASSLDLGQGGSSNSPLHF
d_call: -; clone_size: few; j_call: TRBJ2-2; v_call: TRBV11-3; cdr3_nt: TGTGCCAGCAGCCAGATGGGTACCGGGGAGCTGTTTTTT; cdr3_aa: CASSQMGTGELFF
d_call: -; clone_size: -; j_call: TRBJ2-7; v_call: TRBV5-5; cdr3_nt: TGTGCCAGCAGCTTCGACAGCCCCTACGAGCAGTACTTC; cdr3_aa: CASSFDSPYEQYF
d_call: -; clone_size: -; j_call: TRBJ1-5; v_call: TRBV6-4; cdr3_nt: TGTGCCAGCAGTGACTCGTATCAGCCCCAGCATTTT; cdr3_aa: CASSDSYQPQHF
d_call: -; clone_size: -; j_call: TRBJ1-1; v_call: TRBV10-1; cdr3_nt: TGCGCCAGCAGTGCCCACAGTGGAGGACCTGAAGCTTTCTTT; cdr3_aa: CASSAHSGGPEAFF
d_call: -; clone_size: -; j_call: TRBJ2-5; v_call: TRBV5-5; cdr3_nt: TGTGCCAGCAGCTTGGGGGCAGGGCTAGGGACCCAGTACTTC; cdr3_aa: CASSLGAGLGTQYF
d_call: -; clone_size: -; j_call: TRBJ2-5; v_call: TRBV28; cdr3_nt: TGTGCCAGCAGTTTGGGGAGGAGGGTGGGGCGAGAGACCCAGTACTTC; cdr3_aa: CASSLGRRVGRETQYF
d_call: TRBD1; clone_size: -; j_call: TRBJ1-2; v_call: TRBV19; cdr3_nt: TGTGCCAGTAGTATGGAAAGGGACAGGGGGCTCTATGGCTACACCTTC; cdr3_aa: CASSMERDRGLYGYTF
d_call: -; clone_size: once; j_call: TRBJ1-5; v_call: TRBV7-8; cdr3_nt: TGTGCCAGCAGCTTAAACGGGTTCAATCAGCCCCAGCATTTT; cdr3_aa: CASSLNGFNQPQHF
d_call: TRBD1; clone_size: -; j_call: TRBJ1-5; v_call: TRBV5-1; cdr3_nt: TGCGCCAGCAGCCGACAGGGCGATCAGCCCCAGCATTTT; cdr3_aa: CASSRQGDQPQHF
d_call: TRBD2; clone_size: -; j_call: TRBJ2-1; v_call: TRBV7-9; cdr3_nt: TGTGCCAGCAGCTCTCCCGGGACTAGTAGCTCTCGGTTCTTC; cdr3_aa: CASSSPGTSSSRFF
d_call: -; clone_size: -; j_call: TRBJ1-5; v_call: TRBV9; cdr3_nt: TGTGCCAGCAGCCCGGGGGGTGGGCGGAATCAGCCCCAGCATTTT; cdr3_aa: CASSPGGGRNQPQHF
d_call: -; clone_size: -; j_call: TRBJ1-3; v_call: TRBV6-1; cdr3_nt: TGTGCCAGCAGTGAATATATGGTGGCAGCCTCTGGAAACACCATATATTTT; cdr3_aa: CASSEYMVAASGNTIYF
d_call: TRBD2; clone_size: -; j_call: TRBJ2-5; v_call: TRBV9; cdr3_nt: TGTGCCAGCAGCGGGGAGGGGTGGGGACCGGAGATCCAGTACTTC; cdr3_aa: CASSGEGWGPEIQYF
d_call: -; clone_size: -; j_call: TRBJ1-2; v_call: TRBV20-1; cdr3_nt: TGCAGTGCTAGGACGGACGACGGCTACACCTTC; cdr3_aa: CSARTDDGYTF
d_call: -; clone_size: -; j_call: TRBJ2-1; v_call: TRBV5-1; cdr3_nt: TGCGCCAGCAGCTTCGGCGGCTACAATGAGCAGTTCTTC; cdr3_aa: CASSFGGYNEQFF
d_call: -; clone_size: -; j_call: TRBJ2-7; v_call: TRBV4-1; cdr3_nt: TGCGCCAGCAGCCAAGATGAAGGTTGGGGGCTAGAATCCTACGAGCAGTACTTC; cdr3_aa: CASSQDEGWGLESYEQYF
d_call: -; clone_size: few; j_call: TRBJ2-7; v_call: TRBV28; cdr3_nt: TGTGCCAGCAGTCCTATTTCCCGGAACGAGCAGTACTTC; cdr3_aa: CASSPISRNEQYF
d_call: -; clone_size: -; j_call: TRBJ2-1; v_call: TRBV18; cdr3_nt: TGTGCCAGCTCACCACCGCCAACCGGGTTTTCCGATGAGCAGTTCTTC; cdr3_aa: CASSPPPTGFSDEQFF
d_call: -; clone_size: -; j_call: TRBJ1-3; v_call: TRBV13; cdr3_nt: TGTGCCAGCAGCTTACAGAACAGAAACACCATATATTTT; cdr3_aa: CASSLQNRNTIYF
d_call: -; clone_size: -; j_call: TRBJ1-1; v_call: TRBV7-9; cdr3_nt: TGTGCCAGCAGCTTAGCAGCTAGAACTGAAGCTTTCTTT; cdr3_aa: CASSLAARTEAFF
d_call: TRBD1; clone_size: few; j_call: TRBJ1-5; v_call: TRBV24-1; cdr3_nt: TGTGCCACCAGTGATCCTCAGGGGGCCCAGCCCCAGCATTTT; cdr3_aa: CATSDPQGAQPQHF
d_call: TRBD2; clone_size: once; j_call: TRBJ2-1; v_call: TRBV11-1; cdr3_nt: TGTGCCAGCAGCTTTCTAGCGGGGGGGAACTACAATGAGCAGTTCTTC; cdr3_aa: CASSFLAGGNYNEQFF
d_call: -; clone_size: -; j_call: TRBJ1-5; v_call: TRBV12-1; cdr3_nt: TGTGCCAGCAGTCCATTGACAGGGGGAGTTCATCAGCCCCAGCATTTT; cdr3_aa: CASSPLTGGVHQPQHF
d_call: TRBD1; clone_size: -; j_call: TRBJ1-5; v_call: TRBV7-8; cdr3_nt: TGTGCCAGCAGCCCAGGGACAGGAAGCAATCAGCCCCAGCATTTT; cdr3_aa: CASSPGTGSNQPQHF
d_call: -; clone_size: -; j_call: TRBJ1-1; v_call: TRBV7-3; cdr3_nt: TGTGCCAGCAGTTCCCAGGCTAACACTGAAGCTTTCTTT; cdr3_aa: CASSSQANTEAFF
d_call: -; clone_size: once; j_call: TRBJ2-5; v_call: TRBV5-1; cdr3_nt: TGCGCCAGCAGCTTGAGAGAGACCCAGTACTTC; cdr3_aa: CASSLRETQYF
d_call: -; clone_size: -; j_call: TRBJ2-2; v_call: TRBV5-8; cdr3_nt: TGTGCCAGCAGCCAACTAATGGGCGGGGAGCTGTTTTTT; cdr3_aa: CASSQLMGGELFF
d_call: -; clone_size: -; j_call: TRBJ2-4; v_call: TRBV2; cdr3_nt: TGTGCCAGCAGGACAACAGGGATCTTAAACATTCAGTACTTC; cdr3_aa: CASRTTGILNIQYF
d_call: -; clone_size: -; j_call: TRBJ1-3; v_call: TRBV24-1; cdr3_nt: TGTGCCACCAAGGGAGACTCTGGAAACACCATATATTTT; cdr3_aa: CATKGDSGNTIYF
d_call: TRBD1; clone_size: -; j_call: TRBJ2-7; v_call: TRBV15; cdr3_nt: TGTGCCACCAGCAGAGACCTGCCGGGACAGGGCGACGAGCAGTACTTC; cdr3_aa: CATSRDLPGQGDEQYF
d_call: -; clone_size: -; j_call: TRBJ1-6; v_call: TRBV27; cdr3_nt: TGTGCCAGCAGTTTATCGAGGGGTTCACCCCTCCACTTT; cdr3_aa: CASSLSRGSPLHF
d_call: -; clone_size: -; j_call: TRBJ2-3; v_call: TRBV11-2; cdr3_nt: TGTGCCAGCAGCTTAGAGGGGGCAGGTACGCAGTATTTT; cdr3_aa: CASSLEGAGTQYF
d_call: -; clone_size: -; j_call: TRBJ2-5; v_call: TRBV19; cdr3_nt: TGTGCCAGTAACCCAGGGACGGGTGGGGAGACCCAGTACTTC; cdr3_aa: CASNPGTGGETQYF
d_call: -; clone_size: -; j_call: TRBJ2-3; v_call: TRBV12-3/TRBV12-4; cdr3_nt: TGTGCCAGTAAGGCAGATACGCAGTATTTT; cdr3_aa: CASKADTQYF
d_call: -; clone_size: -; j_call: TRBJ2-1; v_call: TRBV24-1; cdr3_nt: TGTGCCACCAGTCCATTAGGGCCGTCGGGTCTCTCCGGGAAGTTCTTC; cdr3_aa: CATSPLGPSGLSGKFF
d_call: -; clone_size: -; j_call: TRBJ2-2; v_call: TRBV7-8; cdr3_nt: TGTGCCAGCAGCTCCGGGACCACGAGCACCGGGGAGCTGTTTTTT; cdr3_aa: CASSSGTTSTGELFF
d_call: -; clone_size: -; j_call: TRBJ1-2; v_call: TRBV24-1; cdr3_nt: TGTGCCACCAGTGATTCAGTGAACTATGGCTACACCTTC; cdr3_aa: CATSDSVNYGYTF
d_call: -; clone_size: -; j_call: TRBJ2-7; v_call: TRBV18; cdr3_nt: TGTGCCAGCTCACCACCTACAGGGACCTACGAGCAGTACTTC; cdr3_aa: CASSPPTGTYEQYF
d_call: -; clone_size: -; j_call: TRBJ1-6; v_call: TRBV24-1; cdr3_nt: TGTGGGGTTCCCCATTCACCCCTCCACTTT; cdr3_aa: CGVPHSPLHF
d_call: -; clone_size: -; j_call: TRBJ2-3; v_call: TRBV4-3; cdr3_nt: TGCGCCAGCAGCCAAGGGACCCGGGTGGGAGATACGCAGTATTTT; cdr3_aa: CASSQGTRVGDTQYF
d_call: TRBD2; clone_size: -; j_call: TRBJ2-3; v_call: TRBV30; cdr3_nt: TGTGCCTGGAGTTCGCTAGCGGGGTCGGGTACGCAGTATTTT; cdr3_aa: CAWSSLAGSGTQYF